The entry below gives a single T cell receptor (beta chain) sequence along with its context. Antigen specificity is unknown. This entry belongs to a study of OX40 agonist ivuxolimab in advanced cancers. The overall study: An agonistic anti-OX40 (CD134) antibody, ivuxolimab, was used to treat the patients. A diagnosis of hepatocellular carcinoma, melanoma, renal cell or head and neck cancer was present in dose-escalation patients. Two cutaneous melanoma patients and one hepatocellular carcinoma patient, three in all, had partial responses. The study, taken as a whole, reports: Expanded clones belonging to CD8+ T cells outnumbered, on average, those of CD4+.

The CDR3 extends over 15 amino acids. CDR1 and CDR2 (germline): SQVTM, ANQGSEA. With V trimmed by 5 bases and J by 4 bases, 13 bases remained unmatched. The method was immunoSEQ multiplex PCR; TCRdb's version includes in-frame clones alone and lacks a portion of them. Counted here are about 52,000 clones, around 94% occurring once; the ten biggest clones make up around 12%. This sequence joins TRBV29-1 and TRBJ2-7, with TRBD1 identical over 8 bases. Sequencing used CD4+ or CD8+ T cells sorted from blood, obtained in a trial of the OX40 agonist ivuxolimab. The receptor was derived from an adult with an advanced solid tumor such as melanoma, head and neck, liver or kidney cancer. The CDR3 nucleotides read TGCAGCGTTACCTGGACAGGGCTAAATAAGTACGAGCAGTACTTC. It encodes CSVTWTGLNKYEQYF.